This entry lists 25 T cell receptor beta chains sequenced from one sample in a study of CD8+CD57+ T cells in acquired aplastic anemia. According to the study, genomic DNA was the template for TCR beta VDJ and CDR3 profiling. TCRdb itself ran the reads through MiXCR, one entry per CDR3 protein. The sample includes about 110,000 distinct CDR3 sequences, under 60% seen only once; the top ten take 30% to 35%. Sequencing was done on a sample of sorted CD4+, CD8+, or CD8+CD57+ T cells (not recorded which) from PBMCs. The source of these receptors is a human donor in good health, serving as a control.

J is TRBJ2-7 and V is TRBV15; 10 bases agree with TRBD1. The CDR3 consists of 15 residues. The V gene's germline CDR1 is LNHNV and CDR2 YYDKDF (reference sequence). The ends lost 0 bases at V and 6 bases at J; junction bases unmatched: 5. The CDR3 DNA reads as TGTGCCACCAGCAGAGACCCTGGGGACAGGGGCGAGCAGTACTTC. It encodes CATSRDPGDRGEQYF. Together with reference TRBV15 and TRBJ2-7, the CDR3 gives the full variable domain: DAMVIQNPRYQVTQFGKPVTLSCSQTLNHNVMYWYQQKSSQAPKLLFHYYDKDFNNEADTPDNFQSRRPNTSFCFLDIRSPGLGDTAMYLCATSRDPGDRGEQYFGPGTRLTVT.

Of note for this clonotype: A much larger clone is a single base away; this may be a read error. The chain is built from TRBV5-4 and TRBJ2-2; 13 nucleotides match TRBD2. This CDR3 is 17 amino acids long. CDR1 and CDR2 (germline): SGHNT, YYREEE (reference sequence). CDR3 coding DNA: TGTGCCAGCAGCCTGGGACTAGCGGGGTCGAACACCGGGGGGCTGTTTTTT. Amino acids: CASSLGLAGSNTGGLFF.

Here the CDR3 reads CSARSGRDYEQYF. CDR3 DNA: TGCAGTGCTAGGAGCGGGAGAGACTACGAGCAGTACTTC. The chain joins TRBV20-1 to TRBJ2-7, with 8 positions matching TRBD2. Per germline, CDR1 DFQATT and CDR2 SNEGSKA (reference sequence). V dropped 3 bases and J dropped 3; count of bases not matched to a gene: 4. CDR3 size: 13 residues.

There are many counts of this clonotype. V is TRBV4-3 and J is TRBJ2-1; 11 bases match TRBD1. Germline CDR1 is LGHNA and CDR2 is YSLEER. The CDR3 contains 17 residues. V lost 1 base to trimming and J lost 2 bases; unmatched junction nucleotides: 4. In nucleotides, the CDR3 is TGCGCCAGCAGCCAAGGGACAGGGGGCACGCCCTACAATGAGCAGTTCTTC. The encoded protein is CASSQGTGGTPYNEQFF.

V gene TRBV2 combines with J gene TRBJ2-7; 10 nucleotides align to TRBD1. Germline V gene lookup returns CDR1 SNHLY and CDR2 FYNNEI. CDR3 length equals 14 residues. The J segment lost 6 bases and the V segment lost 2 bases, leaving 4 bases of the junction unmatched. The CDR3 region has the DNA TGTGCCAGCAGTGAACCCGGACAGGGGGTCGAGCAGTACTTC. It is translated as CASSEPGQGVEQYF. The full variable domain, rest sourced from reference TRBV2 and TRBJ2-7, is EPEVTQTPSHQVTQMGQEVILRCVPISNHLYFYWYRQILGQKVEFLVSFYNNEISEKSEIFDDQFSVERPDGSNFTLKIRSTKLEDSAMYFCASSEPGQGVEQYFGPGTRLTVT.

This rearrangement joins TRBV19 to TRBJ2-7; D is uncertain. V was pared by 3 bases and J by 0 bases, with 6 bases between. The germline V gene has CDR1 LNHDA and CDR2 SQIVND (reference sequence). The CDR3 contains 13 residues. The CDR3 loop reads CASSMDPSYEQYF. The CDR3 nucleotides are TGTGCCAGTAGTATGGATCCCTCCTACGAGCAGTACTTC.

The rearrangement uses TRBV29-1 and TRBJ1-4, with D unclear. The CDR3 sequence is 13 residues long. Germline CDR1 reads SQVTM; CDR2 reads ANQGSEA. The V and J ends lost 5 bases and 4 bases respectively, with 11 bases between them. DNA for the CDR3: TGCAGCGTTCTCGGGCCGGATAATGAAAAACTGTTTTTT. Protein sequence: CSVLGPDNEKLFF.

The sample holds many counts of this clonotype. The J gene is TRBJ1-2, the V gene TRBV4-3; 9 bases agree with TRBD1. V was pared by 0 bases and J by 7 bases, with 6 bases of the junction left unmatched. The germline V gene encodes CDR1 LGHNA and CDR2 YSLEER. This CDR3 region has 15 residues. The chain's CDR3 is CASSQDRTGEAGYTF. The CDR3 DNA sequence: TGCGCCAGCAGCCAAGATAGGACAGGGGAAGCTGGCTACACCTTC.

The gene calls are TRBV6-5 and TRBJ2-5; perhaps TRBD2 as D (7 bases). In germline, CDR1 is MNHEY, CDR2 SVGAGI. The CDR3 has 15 residues. The V end lost 2 bases, the J end lost 1 base, and 11 bases lay between the germline ends. The CDR3 loop reads CASSYVGGPQETQYF. Here the CDR3 DNA reads TGTGCCAGCAGTTACGTCGGGGGGCCCCAAGAGACCCAGTACTTC.

The J gene is TRBJ2-1, the V gene TRBV9; TRBD1 might be the D (7 bases). The germline V gene encodes CDR1 SGDLS and CDR2 YYNGEE. The CDR3 has 14 residues. The V gene lost 0 bases and the J gene lost 6 bases, with 10 bases spanning the gap. The CDR3 loop is CASSVGQGGNEQFF. The DNA of the CDR3 is TGTGCCAGCAGCGTAGGACAGGGAGGCAATGAGCAGTTCTTC.

For this clonotype: A much larger clone is a single base away; this may be a read error. This chain uses TRBV3-1 with TRBJ1-2; D is undetermined. Looked up from germline, CDR1 is LGHDT and CDR2 is YNNKEL (reference sequence). CDR3 length: 12 residues. The CDR3 DNA reads as TGTGCCAGCAGCCAAGATCGAGATGGCTACGCCTTC. This encodes CASSQDRDGYAF.

In this sample, this clonotype turned up many times. The V gene is TRBV4-3, the J gene TRBJ1-1, with D possibly being TRBD1 (5 bases). The CDR3 length is 15 residues. V lost 2 bases and J 4 bases, leaving 14 bases between the germline ends. Per the germline V gene, CDR1 is LGHNA and CDR2 is YSLEER. Written as DNA, the CDR3 is TGCGCCAGCAGCCAATTCTTTTCAGGGAGCACTGAAGCTTTCTTT. As protein: CASSQFFSGSTEAFF.

The chain joins TRBV5-1 to TRBJ1-2; 9 bases are shared with TRBD1. The germline gives CDR1 SGHRS, CDR2 YFSETQ. The CDR3 totals 16 residues. V trimming: 6 bases; J trimming: 2 bases; junction bases outside the gene matches: 11. The CDR3 bases are TGCGCCAGCACCCCGAGATCGACAGGGGGGAACTATGGCTACACCTTC. Its protein product is CASTPRSTGGNYGYTF.

This clonotype was observed many times. The V and J genes are TRBV6-1 and TRBJ1-2; no clear D gene. Germline V lookup: CDR1 MNHNS, CDR2 SASEGT. The V end lost 5 bases, the J end lost 8 bases, and 12 bases lay between the germline ends. CDR3 length equals 12 residues. In DNA form, the CDR3 reads TGTGCCAGCAGTCCGGACTTGACGGGCTACACCTTC. It codes for CASSPDLTGYTF.

This chain joins TRBV20-1 and TRBJ2-7; 7 nucleotides agree with TRBD1. The CDR3 is 13 amino acids. Trimming at V came to 1 base and at J to 5 bases, leaving 5 bases not matched to a gene. Per germline, CDR1 DFQATT and CDR2 SNEGSKA (reference sequence). This chain's CDR3 is CSARADRPHEQYF. The CDR3 DNA reads as TGCAGTGCTAGAGCGGACAGGCCCCACGAGCAGTACTTC.

This clonotype came up many times. This rearrangement joins TRBV4-3 to TRBJ2-1, with a tentative D call TRBD2 (5 bases). This CDR3 comprises 15 residues. V was trimmed by 4 bases and J by 0 bases, leaving 10 bases between them. The germline gives CDR1 LGHNA, CDR2 YSLEER. The CDR3 nucleotides are TGCGCCAGCAGCCTCACTAGTCCCTCCTACAATGAGCAGTTCTTC. This gives the protein CASSLTSPSYNEQFF.

This clonotype was detected ten times or more. The chain carries TRBV19 and TRBJ1-4; the D is unclear. The CDR3 runs to 15 residues. V lost 2 bases, J lost 0 bases, and 7 bases lay in between. Germline CDR1 and CDR2: LNHDA and SQIVND (reference sequence). As DNA, the CDR3 is TGTGCCAGTAGTATACGGTCCTCAACTAATGAAAAACTGTTTTTT. Its protein product is CASSIRSSTNEKLFF.

The chain carries TRBV12-3 or TRBV12-4 and TRBJ1-2; D gene unclear. The ends were cut back, 5 bases at V and 8 bases at J, with 15 bases in the middle. This CDR3 contains 13 residues. The CDR3 coding sequence is TGTGCCAGCAGTCTAAGACCAGGCATGGGCTACACCTTC. This translates into CASSLRPGMGYTF.

V usage is TRBV10-3 and J usage is TRBJ1-5, with no clear D. This CDR3 comprises 13 residues. Trimming left V 3 bases short and J 5 bases short, with 8 bases between. Germline loops: CDR1 ENHRY, CDR2 SYGVKD. CDR3 protein: CAISESVDQPQHF. The CDR3, as DNA: TGTGCCATCAGTGAATCTGTCGATCAGCCCCAGCATTTT.

Concerning this clonotype itself: A read error may produce the germline difference seen at one junction end. The V gene is TRBV7-9, the J gene TRBJ2-7; TRBD1 agrees at 7 bases. The CDR3 length is 13 residues. Germline loops: CDR1 SEHNR, CDR2 FQNEAQ (reference sequence). CDR3 DNA sequence: TGTGCCAGCAGCCTAGCACAGGGGAACGAGCAGTACTTC. Its protein is CASSLAQGNEQYF.

This sequence joins TRBV27 and TRBJ1-1; D not resolved. Looked up from germline, CDR1 is MNHEY and CDR2 is SMNVEV (reference sequence). This CDR3 has 13 amino acids. V dropped 6 bases and J dropped 0 bases, with 8 bases sitting between them. In DNA form, the CDR3 reads TGTGCCAGCAGGACAACGTTGAACACTGAAGCTTTCTTT. Amino acid sequence: CASRTTLNTEAFF.

The genes are TRBV20-1 and TRBJ1-1; the D gene is possibly TRBD1 (5 bases). CDR1 is DFQATT, CDR2 SNEGSKA, per germline (reference sequence). The CDR3 has 15 amino acids. The V gene lost 0 bases and the J gene lost 3 bases, with 14 bases spanning the gap. The DNA for the CDR3 is TGCAGTGCTAGAGAGGAGCGGGGGGGAGACACTGAAGCTTTCTTT. Protein: CSAREERGGDTEAFF.

V is TRBV25-1 and J is TRBJ2-5; 9 bases agree with TRBD2. CDR3 size: 15 residues. CDR1 MGHDK and CDR2 SYGVNS come from the germline V gene. The ends lost 7 bases at V and 1 base at J; junction bases unmatched: 7. CDR3 protein: CASIAAGGSQETQYF. CDR3 coding DNA: TGTGCCAGCATCGCGGCGGGGGGGTCCCAAGAGACCCAGTACTTC.

The chain combines TRBV7-6 with TRBJ1-2; TRBD1 aligns across 9 bases. Germline assignment: CDR1 SGHVS and CDR2 FNYEAQ. V was pared by 5 bases and J by 7 bases, with 11 bases of the junction left unmatched. The CDR3 spans 15 residues. The CDR3: CASSLMRDRAGGYTF. DNA for the CDR3: TGTGCCAGCAGCCTGATGCGGGACAGGGCTGGTGGCTACACCTTC. The full variable domain, rest sourced from reference TRBV7-6 and TRBJ1-2, is GAGVSQSPRYKVTKRGQDVALRCDPISGHVSLYWYRQALGQGPEFLTYFNYEAQQDKSGLPNDRFSAERPEGSISTLTIQRTEQRDSAMYRCASSLMRDRAGGYTFGSGTRLTVV.

This clonotype was observed many times. V and J are TRBV12-3 or TRBV12-4 and TRBJ1-5; D ambiguous. There are 12 residues in the CDR3. Trimming left V 5 bases short and J 2 bases short, with 4 bases between. The CDR3 region has the DNA TGTGCCAGCAGTCCTCGCAATCAGCCCCAGCATTTT. Amino acid sequence: CASSPRNQPQHF.